The entry that follows covers one TCR beta chain sequence. This clonotype was recorded a few times. The antigen it binds to is not known. No base-level quality is on record; no much larger clone is a single base apart. There are 15 amino acids in the CDR3, from cysteine to phenylalanine inclusive. Just CDR3 DNA is preserved here, 45 bases in frame from base 1. Trimming takes 1 base from V and 5 bases from J, and the germline ends sit 14 bases apart. CDR1 and CDR2 (LGHNA, YSLEER) derive from the germline V gene. This entry comes from a study of blood T cells in healthy people across ages (dated by TCRdb to between 2015 and 2017). With respect to the entire study: In model experiments, template switching captured roughly one uniquely barcoded TCR beta cDNA molecule for every two T cells. Four age groups were formed from the donors: young (average approximately 15 years), middle-aged (just under 40), aged (roughly 58) and long-lived (roughly 88). Two additional independent replicas of 1 million unique cDNA reads from the same blood draw were analyzed for two donors (one aged 18 to 29 and one aged 80 or older). Donors of different ages were randomly distributed across sequencing lanes to avoid experimental bias. Age-related changes in TCR beta repertoire diversity were measured in the study by deep sequencing normalized with unique cDNA molecular identifiers.

Receptor libraries were prepared by 5' RACE. Sequencing used an Illumina HiSeq 2500. A second PCR of roughly 7 to 11 cycles was run with a J-beta primer mix and a sample-barcoded 5' primer. A template-switch 5' adaptor carrying 12 random nucleotides introduced a unique molecular identifier onto each TCR beta cDNA molecule. At least 2.5 million CDR3-containing paired-end reads were obtained from each sample. First-strand cDNA was synthesized from all RNA with the Mint cDNA synthesis kit, primed by a TRBC-specific oligonucleotide. Following uracil-DNA glycosylase treatment, all cDNA underwent a first 18-cycle PCR with the universal primers M1SS and BC2_uni_R. Under the source paper's analysis protocol: For normalization, 1 million high-quality reads, each with a distinct molecular identifier, were randomly selected from each sample. Reads sharing molecular identifiers were discarded rather than binned into consensus sequences. MiTCR, set to a Q25 quality threshold and the strictest error-elimination algorithm, was used for CDR3 identification, clonotype clustering and error correction. A nonparametric unseen species model with Euler transformation was used to estimate lower-bound total TCR beta diversity. TCRdb reran the public reads through fastp at Q25 and MiXCR, keeping productive beta chains. Rows merge per CDR3 protein into single entries with the most common DNA and genes. The V and J calls were not made by the authors but by TCRdb's processing. Within this sample are over 950,000 distinct CDR3 sequences, with about 53% of them counted one time only. Of the sample, around a fifth falls within the top ten clones.

The 39 donors, aged roughly 6 to 95 years, were systemically healthy Caucasian individuals from Russia. Roughly 10 milliliters of peripheral blood were drawn from each donor into EDTA-treated Vacutainer tubes. PBMCs were isolated by Ficoll-Paque density-gradient centrifugation, with at least 6 million obtained per sample. Total RNA was extracted from PBMCs with Trizol reagent, with at least 5 micrograms obtained per sample. For every donor, an aliquot of PBMCs went through flow cytometry to measure the percentages of naive CD45RAhigh/CD27high T cells. The study at large found these results: The CMV infection status of donors was not known, potentially confounding age-related changes in expanded clonotypes. The percentage of naive T cells measured by flow cytometry correlated strongly with observed TCR beta diversity. Because profiling used bulk unsorted PBMCs, naive and antigen-experienced compartments could not be compared conclusively. Estimates of total diversity based on one million sequenced T cells were considered lower bounds and underestimates. Compared with the aged group, the long-lived group had more naive CD4+ T cells, fewer expanded clones and increased TCR diversity, suggesting age selection. As age increased, observed TCR beta diversity per million T cells dropped in a roughly linear way, and a significant reduction was already evident by age roughly 40.

The sequenced sample was blood. This sequence uses TRBV4-3 and TRBJ2-5, with a tentative D gene TRBD2 over 6 matching bases. The receptor was isolated from a woman in her sixties or seventies in good health. This receptor has the CDR3 CASSQVLAGPETQYF. The DNA sequence reads TGCGCCAGCAGCCAAGTTTTGGCGGGACCTGAGACCCAGTACTTC.